The 32 T cell receptor beta chains below come from one sample, sequenced in a study of tumor-infiltrating lymphocytes in primary liver carcinoma. Co-extraction yielded RNA and DNA from around 20-30 mg of unsorted bulk tissue. With around 500 ng total RNA as template and a constant-region primer, TCR beta cDNA was made. Three-round nested multiplex PCR performed with slightly modified ARM-PCR produced the TCR beta libraries. Primers for the first two PCR rounds were TRBV1-TRBV30 forward primers and a C-beta reverse primer (approximately 9 cycles per round). TCRdb reprocessed the multiplex PCR reads via MiXCR and lists one record per CDR3 protein. This table has over 100,000 distinct CDR3 sequences, around two thirds appearing once. Sequencing was carried out using tumor-adjacent normal liver tissue. The receptors derive from a woman aged 55-75 years with primary liver carcinoma and hepatitis B virus infection.

For this clonotype: A read error is possible here, since a much larger clone lies one base away. CDR3 bases: TGTGCTAGTGGTCCGGGGCGGACTAGCAGGGGATTAGGAGAGACCCAGTACTTC. This gives the protein CASGPGRTSRGLGETQYF. The rearrangement links TRBV12-5 to TRBJ2-5, with 8 bases fitting TRBD2. This CDR3 is 18 amino acids long. The germline V gene has CDR1 LGHNT and CDR2 FRNRAP. With V trimmed by 5 bases and J by 4 bases, 18 bases remained unmatched.

This clonotype was detected only a few times. A read error is possible here, since a much larger clone lies one base away. The chain joins TRBV29-1 to TRBJ2-6, with D uncertain. The CDR3 contains 16 residues. The germline V gene has CDR1 SQVTM and CDR2 ANQGSEA. The chain's CDR3 is CSVEWQTSSAANVLTF. As DNA, the CDR3 is TGCAGCGTTGAATGGCAGACCAGCTCTGCGGCCAACGTCCTGACTTTC.

This clonotype turned up a few times. The chain is built from TRBV2 and TRBJ2-7; D not resolved. This CDR3 spans 13 amino acids. CDR1 and CDR2 from the germline V gene are SNHLY and FYNNEI. V was clipped by 2 bases and J by 3 bases, with 8 bases between them. The CDR3 DNA sequence: TGTGCCAGCAGTGAAACTGGGAACTACGAGCAGTACTTC. It translates to CASSETGNYEQYF.

The V gene is TRBV11-3, the J gene TRBJ2-5; no firm D call. Germline V gene sequence: CDR1 SGHNT, CDR2 YENEEA. CDR3 length: 12 residues. Trimming left V 10 bases short and J 3 bases short, with 12 bases between. The CDR3 DNA sequence: TGTGCCATCGAGGAGAGGAAAGAGACCCAGTACTTC. Translating gives CAIEERKETQYF.

This chain connects TRBV7-9 to TRBJ2-3; D unclear. The CDR3 covers 13 residues. V was pared by 8 bases and J by 6 bases, with 15 bases between. Per the germline V gene, CDR1 is SEHNR and CDR2 is FQNEAQ (reference sequence). This CDR3 is CASANRSRDTQYF. The CDR3 nucleotides are TGTGCCAGCGCAAATAGGAGTCGCGATACGCAGTATTTT.

The CDR3 nucleotides are TGTGCCAGCAGCCTATCTTGGGCCCAAGAGACCCAGTACTTC. Amino acids: CASSLSWAQETQYF. The V gene is TRBV4-2, the J gene TRBJ2-5; D unclear. V was pared by 4 bases and J by 1 base, with 10 bases between. The CDR3 is 14 residues long. The germline V gene has CDR1 LGHNA and CDR2 YNFKEQ.

The chain is built from TRBV14 and TRBJ1-5; 12 bases fit TRBD1. The DNA end favors TRBJ2-3, so the J call may be wrong. CDR1 SGHDN and CDR2 FVKESK come from the germline V gene. The CDR3 is made up of 19 amino acids. CDR3 protein: CASSQIPLGDRGPHQSQYF. Here the CDR3 DNA reads TGTGCCAGCAGCCAAATACCATTGGGGGACAGGGGGCCACATCAGTCCCAGTATTTT.

The chain links TRBV30 to TRBJ1-1, with unresolved D. This CDR3 contains 15 residues. Germline CDR1 reads GTSNPN; CDR2 reads SVGIG (reference sequence). Trimming stripped 3 bases from V and 2 bases from J, with 16 bases between. This CDR3 reads CAWRAFSSHNTEAFF. Written as DNA, the CDR3 is TGTGCCTGGAGAGCTTTTTCGTCCCACAACACTGAAGCTTTCTTT.

The table lists this clonotype with many counts. This may arise from a read error, as a much more abundant clone is one base away. This chain links TRBV11-2 with TRBJ1-1; the match to TRBD1 covers 7 bases. The ends lost 4 bases at V and 3 bases at J; junction bases unmatched: 5. The CDR3 is 14 residues long. Germline V gene data show CDR1 as SGHAT and CDR2 as FQNNGV. This chain's CDR3 is CASSSGGGDTEAFF. CDR3 nucleotides: TGTGCCAGCAGCTCAGGGGGTGGGGACACTGAAGCTTTCTTT.

This chain links TRBV5-4 with TRBJ2-3; D is possibly TRBD2 (5 bases). The length of the CDR3 is 14 residues. The germline V gene has CDR1 SGHNT and CDR2 YYREEE (reference sequence). V lost 3 bases and J lost 15, with 23 bases in between. CDR3 nucleotides: TGTGCCAGCAGCTCCAAAGAGGGCACAGATACGCGATATTTT. Residues: CASSSKEGTDTRYF.

This clonotype has only one observation. The junction does not match germline at one end; this may be a read error. The chain recombines TRBV29-1 with TRBJ2-2, with D perhaps matching TRBD2 (5 bases). CDR1 SQVTM and CDR2 ANQGSEA come from the germline V gene. This CDR3 has 12 amino acids. The CDR3 DNA sequence: TGCAGCGTATACGCGAACACCGGGGAGTTGTTTTTT. Translation: CSVYANTGELFF.

As concerns this clonotype: At one end, the junction sequence differs from germline, possibly due to a read error. The rearrangement uses TRBV4-2 and TRBJ2-3; 11 bases are shared with TRBD2. Germline loops: CDR1 LGHNA, CDR2 YNFKEQ. This CDR3 spans 15 amino acids. CDR3: CASNQGLAGTDAQYF. In DNA, the CDR3 is TGTGCCAGCAACCAAGGACTAGCGGGCACAGATGCGCAGTATTTT.

This clonotype was observed at least ten times. This CDR3 is CASSLGPGLNQPQHF. CDR3 DNA: TGTGCCAGCAGTTTAGGTCCCGGACTAAATCAGCCCCAGCATTTT. V is TRBV12-3 or TRBV12-4 and J is TRBJ1-5; D ambiguous. V lost 1 base and J lost 4, with 11 bases in between. The CDR3 spans 15 residues.

The chain has TRBV11-2 and TRBJ1-1; D gene uncertain. Looked up from germline, CDR1 is SGHAT and CDR2 is FQNNGV. The V gene lost 0 bases and the J gene lost 6 bases, with 5 bases spanning the gap. The CDR3 is made up of 12 amino acids. The CDR3 region is CASSLEGSEAFF. Here the CDR3 DNA reads TGTGCCAGCAGCTTAGAGGGATCTGAAGCTTTCTTT.

This clonotype appeared a few times. The V call is TRBV5-1, the J call TRBJ1-3; D is unresolved. Between the trimmed V and J ends, which lost 4 bases and 3 bases, there was a span of 14 bases. CDR3 length: 15 amino acids. Germline V gene sequence: CDR1 SGHRS, CDR2 YFSETQ. CDR3 DNA: TGCGCCAGCAGCCTGGACGGAGCGCTTGGAAACACCATATATTTT. Translated, it gives CASSLDGALGNTIYF.

This clonotype was counted at least ten times. The chain recombines TRBV6-6 with TRBJ2-2; 7 nucleotides agree with TRBD1. Looked up from germline, CDR1 is MNHNY and CDR2 is SVGAGI (reference sequence). With 2 bases clipped from V and 0 bases from J, the junction kept 0 bases outside the gene matches. The CDR3 is 15 amino acids. DNA for the CDR3: TGTGCCAGCAGTTACAGGGGGCCGAACACCGGGGAGCTGTTTTTT. The encoded protein is CASSYRGPNTGELFF.

With regard to this clonotype: The junction shows a germline mismatch at one end, possibly a read error. This chain links TRBV7-9 with TRBJ2-5; possibly TRBD1 for D (6 bases). Germline CDR1 is SEHNR and CDR2 is FQNEAQ (reference sequence). The CDR3 spans 14 residues. CDR3 nucleotides: TGTGCCAGCAGCCCCGACAGGACTCGAGAGACCCAGTACTTT. Translation: CASSPDRTRETQYF.

Of note for this clonotype: An end of the junction differs from the germline gene, which may be a read error. This rearrangement joins TRBV11-2 to TRBJ1-1; D is possibly TRBD1 (5 bases). The CDR3 has 15 residues. In germline, CDR1 is SGHAT, CDR2 FQNNGV. CDR3 protein: CACSPGTGVVTEALF. Written as DNA, the CDR3 is TGTGCCTGCAGCCCCGGGACGGGAGTGGTCACTGAAGCTTTATTT.

Concerning this clonotype itself: Here the CDR3 omits its conserved ending phenylalanine or tryptophan, so a read error is the likely source. This chain links TRBV11-2 with TRBJ2-7, with TRBD2 matching over 12 bases. With V trimmed by 9 bases and J by 7 bases, 19 bases remained unmatched. Germline V gene lookup returns CDR1 SGHAT and CDR2 FQNNGV. The CDR3 loop spans 17 amino acids. The chain's CDR3 is CARCYNQPGLAGGEQYS. DNA for the CDR3: TGTGCCAGATGCTACAACCAGCCGGGACTAGCGGGCGGGGAGCAGTACTCC.

About this clonotype itself: One junction end disagrees with the germline gene, perhaps due to a read error. The chain combines TRBV11-2 with TRBJ2-3; 7 positions agree with TRBD2. There are 15 residues in the CDR3. From germline, CDR1 is SGHAT and CDR2 FQNNGV. The CDR3 loop reads CAGSFGLGRADTQCF. CDR3 DNA: TGTGCCGGCAGCTTCGGACTAGGACGCGCAGATACGCAGTGTTTT.

This clonotype was observed at least ten times. This sequence joins TRBV29-1 and TRBJ2-5, with D unclear. The CDR3 has 12 residues. Germline CDR1 reads SQVTM; CDR2 reads ANQGSEA. Trimming removed 6 bases at V and 1 base at J, with 9 bases between. In DNA form, the CDR3 reads TGCAGCGTGTTCCATTTCCAAGAGACCCAGTACTTC. The encoded protein is CSVFHFQETQYF.

The J gene is TRBJ2-2, the V gene TRBV11-2, with D possibly being TRBD2 (5 bases). The CDR3 consists of 13 residues. Germline lookup yields CDR1 SGHAT and CDR2 FQNNGV. The CDR3 coding sequence is TGTAACAGCAGCTTAGATAGGACTGTGGAGCTGTTTTTT. Protein sequence: CNSSLDRTVELFF.

Remarks on this clonotype: Relative to the germline gene, one junction end is altered; a read error may explain this. The genes are TRBV5-6 and TRBJ2-4, with 11 bases matching TRBD2. The CDR3 sequence is 15 residues long. The germline V gene has CDR1 SGHDT and CDR2 YYEEEE. The CDR3 region is CASSPMGLAENIHYF. The CDR3 coding sequence is TGTGCCAGCAGCCCAATGGGACTAGCGGAAAACATTCACTACTTC.

The table lists this clonotype with a few counts. The V call is TRBV12-3 or TRBV12-4, the J call TRBJ1-5; unclear D gene. V gave up 7 bases and J gave up 6 bases, with 10 bases separating them. This CDR3 comprises 12 residues. The CDR3, as DNA: TGTGCCAGCAACTCCAGGACTCAGCCCCAGCATTTT. Protein product: CASNSRTQPQHF.

Points on this clonotype: With a much larger clone just one base away, this may be a read error. The V and J genes are TRBV12-3 or TRBV12-4 and TRBJ2-1; 12 nucleotides agree with TRBD2. CDR3 length equals 14 residues. This CDR3 is CASSLAGGRHEQFF. For the CDR3, the DNA is TGTGCCAGCAGTCTAGCGGGAGGGCGCCATGAGCAGTTCTTC.

To note about this clonotype: A junction end diverges from the germline sequence, so it may reflect a read error. This rearrangement joins TRBV12-3 or TRBV12-4 to TRBJ1-1; 7 bases agree with TRBD1. CDR3 size: 17 residues. The CDR3 coding sequence is TGTGCCAGTAGTTTAGCCCGGGACAGTGGGATAAACACTGAAGCTCTCTTT. Protein: CASSLARDSGINTEALF.

This clonotype showed up many times. This CDR3 is CASSYHGRVAGPQYF. Here the CDR3 DNA reads TGTGCCAGCAGTTACCACGGGAGAGTAGCGGGGCCTCAGTACTTC. This chain links TRBV6-5 with TRBJ2-7; TRBD2 matches at 8 bases. Germline V lookup: CDR1 MNHEY, CDR2 SVGAGI. The CDR3 has 15 amino acids. V trimming: 2 bases; J trimming: 10 bases; junction bases outside the gene matches: 13.

Many counts were recorded for this clonotype. The V gene is TRBV28, the J gene TRBJ2-1, with D possibly matching TRBD2 (5 bases). V was cut by 6 bases and J by 0 bases, with 27 bases left in between. CDR3 length: 20 residues. The V gene's germline CDR1 is MDHEN and CDR2 SYDVKM. CDR3 DNA: TGTGCCAGCAGAAAGATACTAAAGCGGAAGTTTCGTAGCTCCTACAATGAGCAGTTCTTC. Translating it yields CASRKILKRKFRSSYNEQFF.

To note about this clonotype: At one end the junction does not follow the germline gene, possibly because of a read error. The gene calls are TRBV5-1 and TRBJ1-4; 7 positions agree with TRBD1. This CDR3 has 14 amino acids. Germline V gene data show CDR1 as SGHRS and CDR2 as YFSETQ. CDR3 coding DNA: TGCACCAGCAGATTGGACAGGTTAAATGAAAAACTGTTTTTT. This encodes CTSRLDRLNEKLFF.

A note on this clonotype: One junction end disagrees with the germline gene, perhaps due to a read error. This sequence joins TRBV4-1 and TRBJ1-2; weak D call: TRBD1 (6 bases). CDR1 MGHRA and CDR2 YSYEKL come from the germline V gene. The CDR3 has 16 amino acids. The CDR3 DNA sequence: TGCGCCAGCAACCAACCTCCAAAAACAGGGCGTGATGGCTACACCTTC. Its translation: CASNQPPKTGRDGYTF.

Comment on this clonotype: The junction does not match germline at one end; this may be a read error. The chain is built from TRBV5-1 and TRBJ2-7; either TRBD1 or TRBD2 may fit D (6 bases each). Germline V CDR1 and CDR2: SGHRS, YFSETQ. The CDR3 contains 14 residues. The CDR3 region is CASRPGAGAYEQYF. The CDR3 coding sequence is TGCGCCAGCAGGCCGGGGGCAGGAGCCTACGAGCAGTATTTC.

Comment on this clonotype: Mismatch with germline at one junction end may stem from a read error. In DNA, the CDR3 is TGCGCCAGGAGCTTCGAGAGTAACACCGGGGAGCTGTTTTTT. Translation: CARSFESNTGELFF. The chain recombines TRBV11-3 with TRBJ2-2, with no clear D. The CDR3 runs to 14 residues. CDR1 SGHNT and CDR2 YENEEA come from the germline V gene.